The rows below give T cell receptor beta chains drawn from one sample of a study of blood T cell repertoires in COVID-19. Generated by immunoSEQ multiplex PCR, the TCRdb table keeps only in-frame clones and is missing some. The table includes approximately 250,000 clones, approximately 84% detected once. Sequenced: peripheral blood. The origin of the receptors is a man aged 45-60 years with acute or convalescent COVID-19. CDR3s include the opening cysteine and the closing phenylalanine or tryptophan. The D gene is left open where the match is weak. Clone size is not always given. Where it is, it says once, few, many or a class for expanded clones.

>TRBJ2-7|TRBV11-3|TRBD2|.
CASSRGGSSNEQYF
TGTGCCAGCAGCCGGGGGGGGAGTTCCAACGAGCAGTACTTC
>TRBJ1-6|TRBV7-3|.|.
CASSLLGSANSPLHF
TGTGCCAGCAGCTTACTAGGATCAGCGAATTCACCCCTCCACTTT
>TRBJ1-2|TRBV10-3|TRBD1|.
CAITGQGDINYGYTF
TGTGCCATCACCGGACAGGGAGACATAAACTATGGCTACACCTTC
>TRBJ2-7|TRBV7-2|.|.
CASSLVAQGLNYEQYF
TGTGCCAGCAGCTTAGTGGCACAGGGACTAAATTACGAGCAGTACTTC
>TRBJ1-3|TRBV4-1|TRBD1|few
CASSQAGQGSGNTIYF
TGCGCCAGCAGCCAAGCGGGACAGGGTTCTGGAAACACCATATATTTT
>TRBJ1-2|TRBV5-4|.|.
CASSLNRNYGYTF
TGTGCCAGCAGCTTGAACAGAAACTATGGCTACACCTTC
>TRBJ2-7|TRBV3-1/TRBV3-2|TRBD2|few
CASSQVRAGGPREQYF
TGTGCCAGCAGCCAAGTTCGGGCGGGAGGGCCAAGGGAGCAGTACTTC
>TRBJ1-5|TRBV28|TRBD1|.
CASSSGQNSNQPQHF
TGTGCCAGCAGTTCGGGACAGAATAGCAATCAGCCCCAGCATTTT
>TRBJ2-3|TRBV5-1|.|.
CASSDPSGTDTQYF
TGCGCCAGCAGCGATCCTAGCGGCACAGATACGCAGTATTTT
>TRBJ1-6|TRBV2|TRBD1|.
CASSAGTGRSNSPLHF
TGTGCCAGCAGCGCCGGGACAGGCCGTTCCAATTCACCCCTCCACTTT
>TRBJ2-1|TRBV7-3|.|.
CASSLNSGDEQFF
TGTGCCAGCAGCTTAAATAGCGGTGATGAGCAGTTCTTC
>TRBJ2-1|TRBV9|.|.
CASSVASGLTYNEQFF
TGTGCCAGCAGCGTAGCATCGGGACTTACTTACAATGAGCAGTTCTTC
>TRBJ1-5|TRBV28|.|.
CASSSFLGNQPQHF
TGTGCCAGTTCGAGTTTTTTGGGCAATCAGCCCCAGCATTTT
>TRBJ1-5|TRBV27|TRBD1|.
CASSYTGTGSRQPQHF
TGTGCCAGCAGCTATACCGGGACAGGGAGTCGACAGCCCCAGCATTTT
>TRBJ1-5|TRBV18|.|.
CASSPTGNSNQPQHF
TGTGCCAGCTCTCCAACAGGGAACAGCAATCAGCCCCAGCATTTT
>TRBJ1-1|TRBV20-1|.|.
CSANQNTEAFF
TGCAGTGCTAATCAGAACACTGAAGCTTTCTTT
>TRBJ2-3|TRBV3-1/TRBV3-2|TRBD2|once
CASSALGTSGRDTDTQYF
TGTGCCAGCAGCGCACTCGGGACTAGCGGGAGGGACACAGATACGCAGTATTTT
>TRBJ1-5|TRBV30|.|.
CAWSVRDYQPQHF
TGTGCCTGGAGTGTACGGGATTATCAGCCCCAGCATTTT
>TRBJ2-1|TRBV10-3|TRBD1|.
CAISDMDRGSDEQFF
TGTGCCATCAGTGATATGGACAGGGGAAGCGATGAGCAGTTCTTC
>TRBJ2-7|TRBV6-5|.|.
CASGVVGYEQYF
TGTGCTTCAGGGGTCGTCGGTTACGAGCAGTACTTC
>TRBJ1-5|TRBV12-5|.|once
CASASWTVSTGSYQPQHF
TGTGCTAGTGCCTCCTGGACAGTCTCAACGGGTAGCTATCAGCCCCAGCATTTT
>TRBJ2-7|TRBV28|.|.
CASSLTVVYEQYF
TGTGCCAGCAGTTTAACAGTTGTCTACGAGCAGTACTTC
>TRBJ2-7|TRBV6-5|TRBD2|.
CASSYGASGAGGEQYF
TGTGCCAGCAGTTACGGTGCTAGCGGAGCCGGGGGGGAGCAGTACTTC
>TRBJ2-7|TRBV4-2|TRBD2|.
CASSQSGLAGGSRQYF
TGTGCCAGCAGCCAATCGGGACTAGCGGGAGGGAGTCGGCAGTACTTC
>TRBJ2-1|TRBV4-2|.|once
CASSQEVRSYYNEQFF
TGTGCCAGCAGCCAAGAGGTCCGGAGTTACTACAATGAGCAGTTCTTC
>TRBJ1-3|TRBV6-2/TRBV6-3|.|few
CASSLGNGQNRGNTIYF
TGTGCCAGCAGCCTGGGGAACGGACAGAACCGTGGAAACACCATATATTTT
>TRBJ1-2|TRBV14|.|.
CASSQAGAGGYTF
TGTGCCAGCAGCCAAGCAGGTGCGGGGGGCTACACCTTC
>TRBJ1-1|TRBV6-5|TRBD1|.
CASLGTAWSTEAFF
TGTGCCAGCCTCGGGACAGCGTGGAGCACTGAAGCTTTCTTT
>TRBJ2-3|TRBV30|.|.
CAWSVLGYAPRGTDTQYF
TGTGCCTGGAGTGTACTGGGATATGCCCCCCGAGGGACAGATACGCAGTATTTT
>TRBJ1-1|TRBV3-1/TRBV3-2|TRBD1|.
CASSQESPVRGQKGNTEAFF
TGTGCCAGCAGCCAAGAGTCCCCAGTCAGGGGGCAGAAAGGGAACACTGAAGCTTTCTTT
>TRBJ2-7|TRBV7-6|.|.
CASSLGVATYEQYF
TGTGCCAGCAGCTTAGGAGTAGCGACCTACGAGCAGTACTTC
>TRBJ2-3|TRBV12-3/TRBV12-4|.|.
CASSSGDTQYF
TGTGCCAGCAGTTCTGGCGATACGCAGTATTTT
>TRBJ1-2|TRBV27|TRBD1|few
CASRRDSNYGYTF
TGTGCCAGCAGACGGGACAGCAACTATGGCTACACCTTC
>TRBJ1-2|TRBV5-1|.|.
CASSLTDRRAPYGYTF
TGCGCCAGCAGCCTAACTGACAGGAGAGCACCCTATGGCTACACCTTC
>TRBJ2-1|TRBV3-1/TRBV3-2|TRBD2|.
CASSQTSARQFF
TGTGCCAGCAGCCAAACTAGCGCCCGGCAGTTCTTC
>TRBJ2-4|TRBV18|.|.
CASSPGGVLAKNIQYF
TGTGCCAGCTCGCCAGGGGGGGTTCTAGCCAAAAACATTCAGTACTTC
>TRBJ1-2|TRBV5-1|TRBD1|few
CASGSTGGHGYTF
TGCGCCAGCGGATCAACAGGGGGCCATGGCTACACCTTC
>TRBJ2-2|TRBV7-9|TRBD2|.
CASSTGTSGDTGELFF
TGTGCCAGCAGCACCGGGACTAGCGGGGACACCGGGGAGCTGTTTTTT
>TRBJ2-7|TRBV11-2|TRBD2|.
CASSTSGGPYEQYF
TGTGCCAGCAGCACTAGCGGGGGACCCTACGAGCAGTACTTC
>TRBJ1-2|TRBV28|.|.
CASSFYRSGYTF
TGTGCCAGCAGTTTCTATAGAAGTGGCTACACCTTC
>TRBJ1-4|TRBV29-1|.|.
CSVEQGTNEKLFF
TGCAGCGTTGAGCAGGGGACTAATGAAAAACTGTTTTTT
>TRBJ1-2|TRBV10-2|.|.
CASSELGRRYGYTF
TGCGCCAGCAGTGAATTGGGGCGCCGGTATGGCTACACCTTC
>TRBJ1-1|TRBV5-1|.|.
CASSLSPTWGLNTEAFF
TGCGCCAGCAGCTTGTCCCCTACTTGGGGCTTGAACACTGAAGCTTTCTTT
>TRBJ2-2|TRBV21-1|.|.
CASGDRANTGELFF
TGTGCCAGCGGGGACAGAGCGAACACCGGGGAGCTGTTTTTT
>TRBJ2-3|TRBV27|TRBD2|.
CASSNIAGGGPHTQYF
TGTGCCAGCAGTAACATAGCGGGAGGGGGGCCCCATACGCAGTATTTT
>TRBJ2-7|TRBV23-1|TRBD1|.
CARIPGQGAYEQYF
TGCGCCAGAATTCCGGGACAGGGGGCCTACGAGCAGTACTTC
>TRBJ2-7|TRBV27|TRBD2|few
CASSPTSGGSYEQYF
TGTGCCAGCAGCCCCACTAGCGGGGGGTCCTACGAGCAGTACTTC
>TRBJ1-1|TRBV5-1|.|.
CASSFQGSTEAFF
TGCGCCAGCAGCTTCCAGGGTAGCACTGAAGCTTTCTTT
>TRBJ2-2|TRBV10-3|.|.
CATTENTGELFF
TGTGCCACAACAGAGAACACCGGGGAGCTGTTTTTT
>TRBJ2-3|TRBV30|TRBD2|.
CAWSPSTSGGEGTQYF
TGTGCCTGGAGTCCCTCTACTAGCGGGGGGGAGGGTACGCAGTATTTT
>TRBJ1-5|TRBV28|TRBD1|.
CASFGQGKRYQPQHF
TGTGCCAGCTTCGGACAGGGGAAGAGATATCAGCCCCAGCATTTT
>TRBJ2-7|TRBV3-1/TRBV3-2|.|.
CASSQDDSLSYEQYF
TGTGCCAGCAGCCAAGATGACTCGTTATCCTACGAGCAGTACTTC
>TRBJ1-5|TRBV24-1|.|.
CATRGGGQAGTSNQPQHF
TGTGCCACCAGAGGGGGGGGGCAGGCCGGGACGAGCAATCAGCCCCAGCATTTT
>TRBJ1-2|TRBV6-1|TRBD1|.
CASSDGAGGSHYGYTF
TGTGCCAGCAGTGACGGGGCAGGGGGGTCTCACTATGGCTACACCTTC
>TRBJ2-1|TRBV11-3|.|.
CASSLELADEQFF
TGTGCCAGCAGCTTAGAACTAGCCGATGAGCAGTTCTTC
>TRBJ2-1|TRBV14|TRBD2|.
CASSQQGLTSGEQFF
TGTGCCAGCAGCCAACAGGGACTAACTTCGGGTGAGCAGTTCTTC
>TRBJ2-1|TRBV27|.|once
CASSVGTNEQFF
TGTGCCAGCAGTGTCGGGACTAATGAGCAGTTCTTC
>TRBJ1-5|TRBV19|.|.
CASSIAAGYSNQPQHF
TGTGCCAGTAGTATAGCAGCAGGGTATAGCAATCAGCCCCAGCATTTT
>TRBJ1-4|TRBV5-4|TRBD1|.
CASSDRDLANEKLFF
TGTGCCAGCAGTGACAGGGATTTGGCTAATGAAAAACTGTTTTTT
>TRBJ1-1|TRBV14|.|.
CASSQDSGHNTEAFF
TGTGCCAGCAGCCAAGACTCAGGGCACAACACTGAAGCTTTCTTT